Presented here are 4 T cell receptor beta chains from one specimen sequenced in a study of T cell repertoires in cytomegalovirus infection. These TCRs' antigens remain unknown. One entry per CDR3 protein results from TCRdb running MiXCR on the reads. The sample carries around 39,000 distinct CDR3 sequences, just over 50% recorded once. The sample was CD8+ T cells from cultured PBMCs, taken from culture after CMV antigen stimulation. These receptors all come from a human donor in good health (CMV status not recorded). Some clones in this sample may be carry-over from other donors' samples.

This chain links TRBV11-2 with TRBJ2-3; D is possibly TRBD2 (6 bases). V gave up 3 bases and J gave up 1 base, with 14 bases separating them. Germline CDR1 and CDR2: SGHAT and FQNNGV. The CDR3 spans 16 residues. In nucleotides, the CDR3 is TGTGCCAGCAGCTTCTTACGGGAGTCGGGCACAGATACGCAGTATTTT. Protein product: CASSFLRESGTDTQYF.

This chain joins TRBV14 and TRBJ1-1; D gene unclear. The CDR3 is 17 amino acids. V gave up 3 bases and J gave up 0 bases, with 17 bases separating them. The germline V gene has CDR1 SGHDN and CDR2 FVKESK. The CDR3, as DNA: TGTGCCAGCAGCCATGCCCCAACCGGACCCATGAACACTGAAGCTTTCTTT. Amino acids: CASSHAPTGPMNTEAFF.

This clonotype was recorded a few times. This chain uses TRBV11-2 with TRBJ1-1; 9 bases map to TRBD1. The CDR3 covers 16 residues. The germline V gene has CDR1 SGHAT and CDR2 FQNNGV. The V segment lost 5 bases and the J segment 0 bases; nucleotides outside the gene matches: 7. The CDR3 coding sequence is TGTGCCAGCAGCACTCACAGGGGGCCGATGAACACTGAAGCTTTCTTT. The encoded protein is CASSTHRGPMNTEAFF.

This chain uses TRBV2 with TRBJ1-2; D is unresolved. The V end was cut by 2 bases, the J end by 0 bases, with 22 bases between. The CDR3 covers 19 residues. CDR1 SNHLY and CDR2 FYNNEI come from the germline V gene. CDR3 nucleotides: TGTGCCAGCAGTGAAAAAGGCTTCGCAACCCGGACGGCTAACTATGGCTACACCTTC. This translates into CASSEKGFATRTANYGYTF.